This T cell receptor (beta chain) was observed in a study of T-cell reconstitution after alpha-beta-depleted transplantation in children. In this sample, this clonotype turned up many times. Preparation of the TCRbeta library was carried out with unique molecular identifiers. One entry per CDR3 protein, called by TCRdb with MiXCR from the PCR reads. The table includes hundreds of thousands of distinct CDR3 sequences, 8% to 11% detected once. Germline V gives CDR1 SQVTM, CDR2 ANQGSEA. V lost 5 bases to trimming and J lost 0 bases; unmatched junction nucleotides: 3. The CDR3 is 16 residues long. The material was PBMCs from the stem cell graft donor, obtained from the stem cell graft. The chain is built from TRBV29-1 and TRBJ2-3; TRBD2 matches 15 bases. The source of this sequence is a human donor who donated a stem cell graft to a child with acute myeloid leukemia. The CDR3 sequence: CSVLGTSGGSTDTQYF. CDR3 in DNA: TGCAGCGTTCTTGGGACTAGCGGGGGGAGCACAGATACGCAGTATTTT.